This TCR beta chain originates from a study of T-cell memory formation after mild COVID-19. On the study more broadly: TCR clusters were mostly confined to one donor each. General observations from the study: Cross-reactive memory appears to have joined, as suggested by some responding clones showing up in pre-infection memory.

This clonotype was detected only a few times. Its cognate antigen is unknown. CDR1 is SQVTM and CDR2 is ANQGSEA in the germline V gene. V lost 7 bases to trimming and J lost 1 base, with 10 bases between them. CDR3 length: 12 residues. The authors produced TCR alpha and TCR beta cDNA libraries with sample barcodes and UMIs by 5'RACE using constant-segment primers. Each CDR3 protein is one row after TCRdb ran MiXCR on the 5' RACE reads. The data show some 350,000 distinct CDR3 sequences, 15% to 20% seen once. The specimen sequenced was PBMCs or a T cell subset sorted from them (not recorded which). This sequence originates from a young man who had mild COVID-19 (a few samples of this study predate the infection). Cell type and time point are not known. The chain couples TRBV29-1 to TRBJ2-5, with a tentative D call TRBD1 (6 bases). CDR3 nucleotides: TGCAGCGGTGGACAGTTCCAAGAGACCCAGTACTTC. Amino acid sequence: CSGGQFQETQYF.